This entry is about one T cell receptor beta chain. This CDR3 spans 16 amino acids. V lost 1 base to trimming and J lost 7 bases; unmatched junction nucleotides: 8. Germline CDR1 SGHVS, CDR2 FQNEAQ. The data were produced by immunoSEQ multiplex PCR, yet TCRdb's version contains in-frame clones alone and is incomplete. The table shows some 460,000 clones, with around 89% occurring only once. This record belongs to a study of blood T cell repertoires in COVID-19. Looking at the study overall: Acute-phase and convalescent COVID-19 samples originated in the United States, Italy and Spain. The analysed material was cDNA or gDNA that came from T cells, B-cell-depleted T cells, or PBMCs.

The chain recombines TRBV7-8 with TRBJ2-2; 8 nucleotides line up with TRBD2. The sequence derives from a woman under 40 with acute or convalescent COVID-19. The sample was peripheral blood. The CDR3 here is CASSLGGTSRFGELFF. DNA of the CDR3: TGTGCCAGCAGCTTAGGGGGGACTAGTAGATTCGGGGAGCTGTTTTTT.